One sample yielded the 8 T cell receptor beta chains listed below, sequenced in a study of blood T cell repertoires in COVID-19. The protocol was immunoSEQ multiplex PCR, while the TCRdb copy is restricted to in-frame clones and leaves out a portion. Among 80,000 to 90,000 clones listed, roughly four fifths were seen once. Sequenced input: peripheral blood. These receptors originate from a woman older than 75 with acute or convalescent COVID-19.

The genes are TRBV28 and TRBJ2-7; 8 nucleotides agree with TRBD1. Germline values: CDR1 MDHEN, CDR2 SYDVKM. V lost 5 bases to trimming and J lost 2 bases; unmatched junction nucleotides: 11. The CDR3 covers 16 residues. As DNA, the CDR3 is TGTGCCAGCAGTGCACCCTCAGGGGGCGACCCCTACGAGCAGTACTTC. Translating gives CASSAPSGGDPYEQYF. The full variable domain, its missing parts supplied by reference TRBV28 and TRBJ2-7, is DVKVTQSSRYLVKRTGEKVFLECVQDMDHENMFWYRQDPGLGLRLIYFSYDVKMKEKGDIPEGYSVSREKKERFSLILESASTNQTSMYLCASSAPSGGDPYEQYFGPGTRLTVT.

V is TRBV5-1 and J is TRBJ1-3; 7 nucleotides match TRBD1. Looked up from germline, CDR1 is SGHRS and CDR2 is YFSETQ. V dropped 4 bases and J dropped 0; count of bases not matched to a gene: 4. The CDR3 is 15 amino acids. CDR3 region: CASSPGTDSGNTIYF. In nucleotides, the CDR3 is TGCGCCAGCAGCCCAGGGACAGACTCTGGAAACACCATATATTTT.

This clone was seen a single time. The chain couples TRBV5-5 to TRBJ2-7, with D maybe TRBD1 (6 bases). V gave up 4 bases and J gave up 1 base, with 9 bases separating them. Germline loops: CDR1 SGHKS, CDR2 YYEKEE (reference sequence). CDR3 size: 13 residues. CDR3 sequence: CASSIGTSYEQYF. In nucleotides, the CDR3 is TGTGCCAGCAGCATCGGGACATCCTACGAGCAGTACTTC. Based on the CDR3 plus reference TRBV5-5 and TRBJ2-7, the full variable domain is DAGVTQSPTHLIKTRGQQVTLRCSPISGHKSVSWYQQVLGQGPQFIFQYYEKEERGRGNFPDRFSARQFPNYSSELNVNALLLGDSALYLCASSIGTSYEQYFGPGTRLTVT.

Written as DNA, the CDR3 is TGTGCCAGTAGTCCCCCCCGCCAGGGGCTATACACCATATATTTT. Protein sequence: CASSPPRQGLYTIYF. J is TRBJ1-3 and V is TRBV19; the D gene is possibly TRBD1 (6 bases). The CDR3 runs 15 residues. The ends were cut back, 5 bases at V and 8 bases at J, with 19 bases in the middle. Germline CDR1 LNHDA, CDR2 SQIVND (reference sequence).

The chain combines TRBV24-1 with TRBJ2-5; 8 nucleotides line up with TRBD1. The V gene end was trimmed by 5 bases and the J gene end by 2 bases; junction bases not matched to a gene: 9. The CDR3 sequence is 16 residues long. The germline CDR1 and CDR2 sequences are KGHDR and SFDVKD. The CDR3, as DNA: TGTGCCACCAGTGCCGGGACAGGAAGGAAACAAGAGACCCAGTACTTC. This codes for CATSAGTGRKQETQYF.

The rearrangement joins TRBV7-2 to TRBJ1-5; D not resolved. Germline V lookup: CDR1 SGHTA, CDR2 FQGNSA. The CDR3 totals 15 residues. Trimming removed 1 base from V and 0 bases from J, with 7 bases in between. CDR3 bases: TGTGCCAGCAGCTTAGAACCTATTAGCAATCAGCCCCAGCATTTT. It is translated as CASSLEPISNQPQHF.

The chain uses TRBV28 and TRBJ1-2; 9 nucleotides line up with TRBD1. This CDR3 contains 14 residues. The ends lost 5 bases at V and 6 bases at J; junction bases unmatched: 7. Germline values: CDR1 MDHEN, CDR2 SYDVKM. The CDR3 region has the DNA TGTGCCAGCAGTACCACCGGGACAGGGAATGGCTACACCTTC. Protein product: CASSTTGTGNGYTF.

The chain recombines TRBV6-6 with TRBJ1-3, with a possible D match to TRBD1 (5 bases). Per the germline V gene, CDR1 is MNHNY and CDR2 is SVGAGI (reference sequence). Between the trimmed V and J ends, which lost 7 bases and 0 bases, there was a span of 19 bases. This CDR3 spans 17 amino acids. CDR3 sequence (DNA): TGTGCCAGCATTCGCCAGGGTGATAAGCTCTCTGGAAACACCATATATTTT. Translated: CASIRQGDKLSGNTIYF.